Listed here is a single T cell receptor (beta chain). This clone appeared once. It has no known antigen specificity. No clone much larger than this one lies a single base away; base qualities are absent. The source of the sample is a study of T cell responses to AZD1222 COVID-19 vaccine (dated by TCRdb to 2020 to 2022). About the investigation overall: A total of about 230 trial participants underwent TCR sequencing, of whom some 210 received two doses of AZD1222 and 26 received two doses of the MenACWY control vaccine. Enrollment into the trials was organized by age into subgroups of 18-55, 56-69 and 70-plus years, and those subgroups contained roughly 140, 27 and 60 TCR-sequenced participants, respectively. The paper's findings and limits, for the study overall: Because no samples from the day 14 peak response were available, repertoires could be characterized only after the peak T cell response. In the small 56-69-year group, the increase in depth fell short of significance, most likely because of low power. Conclusions about previously exposed vaccinees are limited, since just six AZD1222 recipients were seropositive for SARS-CoV-2 at baseline. Vaccine-associated CD4 TCRs spanned the whole spike protein, with dominant responses in regions 160-218 and 743-854. After two AZD1222 doses, spike-specific TCR breadth and depth were significantly higher than at day 0 and than in MenACWY recipients. Most participants were white British and females outnumbered males, and the authors suggested that clonal diversity may have been underestimated. Reportedly, almost half of the unique spike-specific TCRs recognized epitopes lying outside the regions that are mutated in the B.1.351 and B.1.1.7 variants.

CDR3 length: 16 amino acids, cysteine to phenylalanine. Only the CDR3 DNA is retained, 48 bases long and in frame from the first base. Trimming at the junction amounts to 0 bases on V and 0 bases on J, and the germline ends lie 12 bases apart. CDR1 is given as MNHEY and CDR2 as SVGEGT, both from the germline V gene. The CDR3 regions of human TCRbeta chains were analyzed by immunosequencing. The paper's processing steps were these. Repertoire TCRs were checked for matches against a reference library of SARS-CoV-2-specific TCRs that had been generated using the MIRA antigen-specificity platform. Breadth meant the fraction of unique TCRs that were SARS-CoV-2-associated, whereas depth meant the fraction of total T cells that were SARS-CoV-2-associated. Using the MIRA data, each spike-specific TCR was assigned both to the spike region to which the TCR was reactive and to a CD4 or CD8 class. Log10-transformed breadth and depth values were compared by one-way ANOVA with Sidak's multiple comparisons tests. As stored in TCRdb, this immuneACCESS dataset retains in-frame rearrangements with V and J assigned. A fraction of the clones does not appear; measured against another copy, unresolved V genes explain less than half of the discrepancy, and the remainder lacks a known reason. V and J calls and clone size are as listed in that table; D and trimming were resolved from the DNA. Counted in this sample were more than 95,000 clones; around 85% of them appeared once. The top ten hold approximately 4.7% of the sample.

In the paper's terms, the time point label means: about 28 days (+/-7) after the second vaccine dose. AZD1222 recipients given second doses at about 4 weeks or at about 12 weeks were pooled, since spike-specific TCR depth and breadth were not found to differ between the two schedules. The vaccinee samples were drawn from two UK trials, COV001 and COV002, one of which was a single-blind randomized controlled phase 2/3 trial testing AZD1222 (ChAdOx1 nCoV-19) in healthy adults. Trial participant PBMC samples were collected at day 0 and day 28 after the second dose for TCRbeta chain sequencing. The chain employs TRBV6-2 or TRBV6-3 and TRBJ2-7; the D gene is perhaps TRBD1, from 5 matching bases. The receptor's source is an adult who received the AZD1222 COVID-19 vaccine. The sample here was peripheral blood, taken 28 days after the second AZD1222 dose. CDR3 region: CASSYSFGRASYEQYF. The sequenced DNA: TGTGCCAGCAGTTACTCGTTCGGCAGGGCCTCCTACGAGCAGTACTTC.